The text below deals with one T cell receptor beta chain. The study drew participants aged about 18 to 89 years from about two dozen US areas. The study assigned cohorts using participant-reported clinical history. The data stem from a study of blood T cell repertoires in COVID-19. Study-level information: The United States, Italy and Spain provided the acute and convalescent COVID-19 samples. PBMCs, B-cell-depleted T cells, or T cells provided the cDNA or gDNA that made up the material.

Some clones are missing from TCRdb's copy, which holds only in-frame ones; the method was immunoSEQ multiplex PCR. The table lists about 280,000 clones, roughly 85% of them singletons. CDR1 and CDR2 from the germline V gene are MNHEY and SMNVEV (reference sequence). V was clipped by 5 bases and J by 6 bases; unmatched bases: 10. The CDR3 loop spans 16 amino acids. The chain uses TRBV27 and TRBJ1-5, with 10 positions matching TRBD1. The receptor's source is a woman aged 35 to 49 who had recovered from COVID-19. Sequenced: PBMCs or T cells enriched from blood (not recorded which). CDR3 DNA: TGTGCCAGCAGTGCCCTGACAGGGGGCGAAGGTCAGCCCCAGCATTTT. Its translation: CASSALTGGEGQPQHF.